Below are 20 T cell receptor beta chains sequenced from a single sample in a study of shared clonotypes between healthy human individuals. TCRdb keeps only in-frame clones here, not all; method: immunoSEQ multiplex PCR. The table records roughly 1 million clones, about 77% of them present only once. Source material: memory CD4+ T cells sorted from blood. Subset noted: CD45RA-negative fraction. These TCRs come from a young man in good health.

The chain uses TRBV2 and TRBJ1-1; D not certain. Germline loops: CDR1 SNHLY, CDR2 FYNNEI. Trimming left V 7 bases short and J 1 base short, with 10 bases between. The CDR3 is made up of 13 amino acids. The CDR3: CASKEGSNTEAFF. CDR3 bases: TGTGCCAGCAAAGAGGGATCGAACACTGAAGCTTTCTTT.

The chain uses TRBV4-2 and TRBJ1-3; TRBD1 might be the D (6 bases). The ends were cut back, 4 bases at V and 0 bases at J, with 10 bases in the middle. Per the germline V gene, CDR1 is LGHNA and CDR2 is YNFKEQ. This CDR3 contains 15 residues. The chain's CDR3 is CASSRRGASGNTIYF. The CDR3 DNA reads TGTGCCAGCAGCCGACGGGGGGCCTCTGGAAACACCATATATTTT.

Regarding this clone: A much larger clonotype is one base distant, so this may be a read error. This sample also contains other DNA sequences that code for the same CDR3. The gene calls are TRBV2 and TRBJ2-3; D is undetermined. Germline-derived CDR1 and CDR2 are SNHLY and FYNNEI. Trimming shortened V by 5 bases and J by 3 bases, and 3 bases separated the two germline ends. The CDR3 spans 11 residues. CDR3 sequence: CASSTTDTQYF. CDR3 bases: TGTGCCAGCAGTACGACAGATACGCAGTATTTT.

The V and J genes are TRBV19 and TRBJ2-6, with D possibly called TRBD1 or TRBD2 (6 bases each). Germline V gene sequence: CDR1 LNHDA, CDR2 SQIVND (reference sequence). V gave up 5 bases and J gave up 0 bases, with 11 bases separating them. This CDR3 comprises 16 residues. CDR3 nucleotides: TGTGCCAGTAGTTCGGGGGCCGGCTCTGGGGCCAACGTCCTGACTTTC. Translating it yields CASSSGAGSGANVLTF. Full variable domain (remainder filled in from reference TRBV19 and TRBJ2-6): DGGITQSPKYLFRKEGQNVTLSCEQNLNHDAMYWYRQDPGQGLRLIYYSQIVNDFQKGDIAEGYSVSREKKESFPLTVTSAQKNPTAFYLCASSSGAGSGANVLTFGAGSRLTVL.

The V and J genes are TRBV6-1 and TRBJ1-5; D is unclear. Germline V gene sequence: CDR1 MNHNS, CDR2 SASEGT. This CDR3 region has 13 residues. V gave up 1 base and J gave up 6 bases, with 7 bases separating them. The CDR3 nucleotides read TGTGCCAGCAGTGAAGGGGCAGCTCAGCCCCAGCATTTT. Amino acid sequence: CASSEGAAQPQHF.

This chain joins TRBV6-5 and TRBJ1-3; D possibly corresponds to TRBD1 (6 bases). Germline V gene lookup returns CDR1 MNHEY and CDR2 SVGAGI. Trimming took 8 bases from V and 2 from J, leaving 13 bases between them. CDR3 length: 14 amino acids. The CDR3 loop is CASLATGTGNTIYF. Here the CDR3 DNA reads TGTGCCAGCCTCGCTACAGGGACTGGAAACACCATATATTTT.

This chain uses TRBV2 with TRBJ2-7; D call uncertain. CDR3 size: 13 residues. Germline V gene data show CDR1 as SNHLY and CDR2 as FYNNEI. The V and J ends lost 8 bases and 0 bases respectively, with 11 bases between them. Here the CDR3 DNA reads TGTGCCAGCGGCAGGACGAGCTCCTACGAGCAGTACTTC. This codes for CASGRTSSYEQYF.

This clone occurred many times. The chain employs TRBV10-1 and TRBJ2-5, with D tentatively TRBD1 or TRBD2 (5 bases each). The V end lost 2 bases, the J end lost 4 bases, and 8 bases lay between the germline ends. Germline assignment: CDR1 WNHNN and CDR2 SYGVQD (reference sequence). The CDR3 contains 13 residues. The CDR3 DNA reads TGCGCCAGCAGTGAGATGAGGGGAGAGACCCAGTACTTC. Translated: CASSEMRGETQYF.

With respect to this clone: The same CDR3 also results from other DNA sequences found in this sample. CDR3 DNA sequence: TGTGCCAGCTCCCCCGGGACAGGGACCTATGGCTACACCTTC. It codes for CASSPGTGTYGYTF. V usage is TRBV18 and J usage is TRBJ1-2; TRBD1 matches 9 bases. This CDR3 contains 14 residues. With 6 bases clipped from V and 4 bases from J, the junction kept 6 bases outside the gene matches. Germline-derived CDR1 and CDR2 are KGHSH and LQKENI.

This clone came up once. This chain links TRBV28 with TRBJ2-3; weak D call: TRBD1 (6 bases). Germline V gives CDR1 MDHEN, CDR2 SYDVKM. With 3 bases removed from V and 3 bases from J, the gap between germline ends came to 19 bases. The CDR3 consists of 17 residues. The CDR3 DNA sequence: TGTGCCAGCAGTTTGATTGATCTTCCAGGGGTGACAGATACGCAGTATTTT. It encodes CASSLIDLPGVTDTQYF.

This chain connects TRBV18 to TRBJ1-6; D unresolved. The CDR3 contains 16 residues. Trimming pared 4 bases from V and 5 bases from J, leaving 15 bases between. Germline loops: CDR1 KGHSH, CDR2 LQKENI. The CDR3 sequence is CASSLFAGRDNSPLHF. In DNA form, the CDR3 reads TGTGCCAGCTCACTCTTTGCGGGGAGGGATAATTCACCCCTCCACTTT.

This clone was observed a few times. CDR3 loop: CASSQVRAGPSGETQYF. The CDR3 bases are TGTGCCAGCAGCCAAGTTCGGGCGGGACCATCTGGAGAGACCCAGTACTTC. The chain employs TRBV4-2 and TRBJ2-5, with TRBD2 as a possible D gene (6 bases). Trimming stripped 1 base from V and 4 bases from J, with 19 bases between. Per the germline V gene, CDR1 is LGHNA and CDR2 is YNFKEQ. This CDR3 spans 17 amino acids.

V and J are TRBV5-6 and TRBJ1-1; D is perhaps TRBD1 (5 bases). CDR1 and CDR2 (germline): SGHDT, YYEEEE. The V end lost 4 bases, the J end lost 1 base, and 11 bases lay between the germline ends. The CDR3 extends over 14 amino acids. CDR3 nucleotide sequence: TGTGCCAGCAGCCCGCCGGGGACGAACACTGAAGCTTTCTTT. It translates to CASSPPGTNTEAFF.

The chain recombines TRBV7-6 with TRBJ1-2; D gene uncertain. The CDR3 runs to 17 residues. Trimming left V 1 base short and J 4 bases short, with 19 bases between. Germline V gene sequence: CDR1 SGHVS, CDR2 FNYEAQ. The CDR3: CASSLGVGDVASYGYTF. The DNA for the CDR3 is TGTGCCAGCAGCTTAGGTGTCGGGGATGTCGCTTCCTATGGCTACACCTTC.

Concerning this clone: Other DNA sequences within the sample encode an identical CDR3. The chain uses TRBV7-2 and TRBJ2-7; the D gene is possibly TRBD1 (6 bases). The V end was cut by 4 bases, the J end by 3 bases, with 10 bases between. CDR1 SGHTA and CDR2 FQGNSA come from the germline V gene. This CDR3 contains 13 residues. The CDR3 here is CASSSDRLYEQYF. In DNA, the CDR3 is TGTGCCAGCAGCTCGGACAGACTCTACGAGCAGTACTTC.

This clone was seen just once. The chain links TRBV9 to TRBJ2-5, with D maybe TRBD1 (6 bases). Trimming removed 0 bases at V and 2 bases at J, with 11 bases between. Germline assignment: CDR1 SGDLS and CDR2 YYNGEE. The CDR3 has 15 amino acids. This CDR3 reads CASSVEQGKQETQYF. The CDR3 DNA follows: TGTGCCAGCAGCGTAGAGCAGGGGAAACAAGAGACCCAGTACTTC.

Remarks on this clone: An end of the junction differs from the germline gene, which may be a read error. This chain joins TRBV7-7 and TRBJ1-1; D uncertain. Germline values: CDR1 SSHAT, CDR2 FNYEAQ (reference sequence). The CDR3 is 13 amino acids. In DNA, the CDR3 is TGTGCTAGCAGCTTAGCAAGAAACACTGAAGCTTTCTTT. Residues: CASSLARNTEAFF.

As concerns this clone: This specimen includes other DNA sequences encoding the same CDR3. The CDR3 DNA is TGTGCCAGCAGCTCGACAGATACGCAGTATTTT. Amino acid sequence: CASSSTDTQYF. The chain carries TRBV11-2 and TRBJ2-3; D gene ambiguous. CDR1 SGHAT and CDR2 FQNNGV come from the germline V gene. Trimming pared 4 bases from V and 3 bases from J, leaving 2 bases between. CDR3 size: 11 residues.

The chain carries TRBV13 and TRBJ1-1; TRBD1 might be the D (5 bases). CDR3 length: 14 amino acids. Between the trimmed V and J ends, which lost 3 bases and 5 bases, there was a span of 13 bases. CDR1 is PRHDT and CDR2 is FYEKMQ in the germline V gene (reference sequence). CDR3 nucleotide sequence: TGTGCCAGCAGCTTCAGGGATGGATCGACTGAAGCTTTCTTT. Translation: CASSFRDGSTEAFF.

This clone was counted only a few times. The chain recombines TRBV6-1 with TRBJ2-7; the D is unclear. This CDR3 is 15 amino acids long. CDR1 and CDR2 from the germline V gene are MNHNS and SASEGT. Deletions cut 5 bases from V and 2 bases from J, with 16 bases between. The CDR3 sequence: CASSRVAAAPYEQYF. DNA for the CDR3: TGTGCCAGCAGTAGGGTGGCGGCAGCACCCTACGAGCAGTACTTC.